This T cell receptor beta chain was sequenced for a study of blood T cell repertoires in COVID-19. Study in general: Samples representing acute and convalescent COVID-19 were sourced from the United States, Italy and Spain.

Trimming cost V 6 bases and J 3 bases, with 6 bases left between them. Germline loops: CDR1 SEHNR, CDR2 FQNEAQ (reference sequence). This CDR3 has 13 residues. Per the authors' pipeline: Reference gene primer amplification in the assay estimated nucleated cell counts. Libraries were prepared by immunoSEQ multiplex PCR; TCRdb keeps only in-frame clonotypes and omits some of them. V, J and clone size were drawn from that table, and D and trimming were deduced from the DNA. The sample holds fewer than 180,000 clones, approximately 90% seen once. The chain combines TRBV7-9 with TRBJ1-6; D is unresolved. Sequencing input: peripheral blood. The receptor was derived from a woman aged 60-75 years with active or convalescent COVID-19. The CDR3 protein is CASSSGYNSPLHF. Written as DNA, the CDR3 is TGTGCCAGCAGTTCCGGCTATAATTCACCCCTCCACTTT.